This TCR beta chain was identified in a study of T cells after posttransplantation cyclophosphamide. Overall study findings and caveats: After PTCy, TRB diversity resembled that of CNI/methotrexate controls. TRB overlap between skin or GI tissue T cells and blood was limited. Donor CD8+ memory clones often dominated recipient blood repertoires at later times.

Germline V CDR1 and CDR2: SEHNR, FQNEAQ (reference sequence). V shed 5 bases and J 4 bases; nucleotides not matched to a gene: 9. The CDR3 runs 15 residues. A marrow graft followed busulfan-fludarabine conditioning, with cyclophosphamide on days +3 and +4. In the case of this clone: Its antigen remains unidentified.

This table comes from immunoSEQ multiplex PCR, and its TCRdb copy is limited to in-frame clones, with some not included. Among roughly 4,600 clones listed, 72% were seen once. The chain couples TRBV7-9 to TRBJ2-3, with 7 positions matching TRBD1. The receptor was derived from a male patient in his sixties who received an allogeneic stem cell transplant from an unrelated donor, was CMV-positive, and had acute GVHD only. The graft donor may account for some of the T cells. This specimen was PBMCs, taken 362 days after allogeneic stem cell transplant with posttransplant cyclophosphamide. The CDR3 loop reads CASSTRQGTADTQYF. In DNA form, the CDR3 reads TGTGCCAGCAGCACCCGACAGGGAACGGCAGATACGCAGTATTTT.